The table lists the clone carrying this T cell receptor (beta chain) with a few counts. Its antigen is as yet unknown. The germline V gene has CDR1 SGHAT and CDR2 FQNNGV. The CDR3 has 14 residues. V was cut by 5 bases and J by 0 bases, with 8 bases left in between. This sample is drawn from a study of T cell responses to AZD1222 COVID-19 vaccine. Study results and limitations: Breadth and depth of Spike-specific TCRs rose after two AZD1222 doses.

Measured with immunoSEQ multiplex PCR; TCRdb has only the in-frame clones, and not every one. The sample yields about 150,000 clones, 80% to 90% seen once. This sequence joins TRBV11-2 and TRBJ2-1, with unresolved D. This TCR derives from an adult who received the AZD1222 COVID-19 vaccine. Sequencing was performed on peripheral blood, taken 28 days after the second AZD1222 dose. CDR3 sequence reads: CASSLVSSYNEQFF. The DNA for the CDR3 is TGTGCCAGCAGCCTTGTGAGCTCCTACAATGAGCAGTTCTTC.